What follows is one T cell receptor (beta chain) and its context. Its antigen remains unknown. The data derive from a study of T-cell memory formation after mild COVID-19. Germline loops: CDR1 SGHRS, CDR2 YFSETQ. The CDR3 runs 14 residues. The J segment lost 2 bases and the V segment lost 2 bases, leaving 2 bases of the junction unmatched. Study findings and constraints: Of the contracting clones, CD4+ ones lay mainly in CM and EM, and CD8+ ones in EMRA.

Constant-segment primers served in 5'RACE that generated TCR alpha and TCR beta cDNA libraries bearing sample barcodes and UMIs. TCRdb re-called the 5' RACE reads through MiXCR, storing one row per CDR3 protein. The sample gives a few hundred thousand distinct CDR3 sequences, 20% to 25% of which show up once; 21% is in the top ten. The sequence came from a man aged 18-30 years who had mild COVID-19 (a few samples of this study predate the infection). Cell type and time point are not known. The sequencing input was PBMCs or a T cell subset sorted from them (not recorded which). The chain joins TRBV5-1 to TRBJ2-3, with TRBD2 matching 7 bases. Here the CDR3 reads CASSLAGNTDTQYF. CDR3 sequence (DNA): TGCGCCAGCAGCTTAGCGGGGAACACAGATACGCAGTATTTT.